This T cell receptor (beta chain) stems from a study of blood T cell repertoires in COVID-19. Across the study: The study drew acute and convalescent COVID-19 samples from the United States, Italy and Spain. Nucleic acid was either cDNA or gDNA, and it came from T cells, B-cell-depleted T cells, or PBMCs.

Participant ages covered about 18 to 89 years across 24 US areas. Data came from immunoSEQ multiplex PCR; TCRdb stores just in-frame clones and leaves some out. The data contain around 250,000 clones, approximately 89% of them singletons. Trimming cost V 3 bases and J 5 bases; bases outside gene matches: 7. Germline CDR1 is SGHRS and CDR2 is YFSETQ. The CDR3 runs to 15 residues. The sequenced sample consisted of PBMCs or T cells enriched from blood (not recorded which). This TCR derives from a woman in her forties with acute COVID-19. The chain couples TRBV5-1 to TRBJ1-1, with 10 bases that match TRBD1. Here the CDR3 reads CASSSETGGLTEAFF. The CDR3 coding sequence is TGCGCCAGCAGCTCGGAGACAGGGGGCTTGACTGAAGCTTTCTTT.